This TCR beta chain came from a study of vaccination effects on CD4 cells after COVID-19. About this clone itself: The antigen is not known.

V lost 0 bases, J lost 8 bases, and 6 bases stayed unmatched. CDR3 size: 15 residues. Germline-derived CDR1 and CDR2 are LGHDT and YNNKEL (reference sequence). Prior to sequencing, the ViraFEST assay stimulated PBMC with viral peptide pools, which expanded the antigen-specific CD4+ T cells. CD4+ T cells were isolated after about eleven days of culture. Vaccination of participants consisted of two doses of either the BNT162b2 or mRNA-1273 vaccine. The culture medium for around 2 million PBMC per well included 9.5 to 10 IU/ml IL-2 and about 9.1 ug/ml peptides. Both day 3 and day 7 saw half the medium replaced with IL-2 medium. Generated by immunoSEQ multiplex PCR, the TCRdb table keeps only in-frame clones and is missing some. The table shows about 59,000 clones, with 75% to 85% occurring only once.

The TCR comes from a human donor who received a COVID-19 vaccine. The starting material was CD4+ T cells from PBMCs cultured with HCoV-OC43 spike peptides, obtained after COVID-19 vaccination. The subset denotes: HCoV-OC43 spike overlapping peptide pool stimulation. The chain joins TRBV3-1 (or the pseudogene TRBV3-2) to TRBJ1-2, with 10 bases aligning to TRBD1. The DNA of the CDR3 is TGTGCCAGCAGCCAAGACGACAGGGGGCTAAGGGGCTACACCTTC. Translation gives CASSQDDRGLRGYTF.